This T cell receptor (beta chain) was captured by sequencing in a study of identical twins. One entry per CDR3 protein results from TCRdb running MiXCR on the 5' RACE reads. The data contain roughly 200,000 distinct CDR3 sequences, approximately 15% of them seen just once; the ten biggest clones take up 35% to 50%. The ends lost 5 bases at V and 3 bases at J; junction bases unmatched: 10. This CDR3 is 16 amino acids long. Germline loops: CDR1 SQVTM, CDR2 ANQGSEA. Another study also made use of these data, one on T cells expressing NK-cell markers.

This chain uses TRBV29-1 with TRBJ2-3; TRBD2 matches 11 bases. The sample was CD8+ T cells sorted from blood. The clonotype was recovered from a young woman in good health. The CDR3 region has the DNA TGCAGCGTTCACCTCGGGACTAGCGGCTTGACAGATACGCAGTATTTT. This sequence encodes CSVHLGTSGLTDTQYF.